The rows below give T cell receptor beta chains drawn from one sample of a study of T-cell reconstitution after alpha-beta-depleted transplantation in children. Each CDR3 protein gets one entry after TCRdb re-called the PCR reads with MiXCR. This table has around 300,000 distinct CDR3 sequences, over 7.5% appearing once. The sample consisted of peripheral blood, taken 360 days after TCRalphabeta/CD19-depleted stem cell transplant. These receptors all stem from a female patient aged 2-10 years who had a stem cell transplant for Fanconi anemia, so the T cells may come from the graft donor. Both conserved end residues are part of each CDR3. The order of the fields is J gene, CDR3 length, clone size, V gene, D gene, CDR3 DNA, CDR3 protein. The D gene is left open where the match is weak. Rows give clone size only sometimes, using once, few, many, or a class for an expanded clone.

TRBJ2-5 | 15 | few | TRBV9 | NA | TGTGCCAGCAGCGTAGGTAACGGGGCCTGGGAGACCCAGTACTTC | CASSVGNGAWETQYF
TRBJ1-1 | 13 | few | TRBV20-1 | TRBD1 | TGCAGTGCTCACACAACAGGGGACACTGAAGCTTTCTTT | CSAHTTGDTEAFF
TRBJ1-5 | 15 | NA | TRBV6-1 | NA | TGTGCCAGCAGCCTCGCCTTCGGGGGGAATCAGCCCCAGCATTTT | CASSLAFGGNQPQHF
TRBJ2-3 | 13 | many | TRBV2 | TRBD2 | TGTGCCAGCAGGACTAGCGGCACAGATACGCAGTATTTT | CASRTSGTDTQYF
TRBJ2-3 | 13 | many | TRBV20-1 | NA | TGCAGTGCTAGAGTGGTTACGGTTGATACGCAGTATTTT | CSARVVTVDTQYF
TRBJ2-2 | 20 | few | TRBV4-1 | TRBD2 | TGCGCCAGCAGCCAAGAACGGCTAGCGGGAGTGGTGTCGAACACCGGGGAGCTGTTTTTT | CASSQERLAGVVSNTGELFF
TRBJ2-7 | 13 | NA | TRBV7-2 | NA | TGTGCCAGCAGCTTAGTCATGCCTTACGAGCAGTACTTC | CASSLVMPYEQYF
TRBJ1-1 | 16 | NA | TRBV6-4 | NA | TGTGCCAGCAGCCCCGGGGGGCAACTGCTGAACACTGAAGCTTTCTTT | CASSPGGQLLNTEAFF
TRBJ2-5 | 12 | NA | TRBV6-2/TRBV6-3 | NA | TGTGCCAGCACCAATCCAGGGGAGACCCAGTACTTC | CASTNPGETQYF
TRBJ1-1 | 14 | NA | TRBV28 | NA | TGTGCCAGCGTTTACACAGGCCCGAACACTGAAGCTTTCTTT | CASVYTGPNTEAFF
TRBJ2-7 | 13 | many | TRBV18 | NA | TGTGCCAGCTCACTCGGACTGGTATACGAGCAGTACTTC | CASSLGLVYEQYF
TRBJ2-1 | 19 | few | TRBV18 | NA | TGTGCCAGCTCACCAGCGCCGGGTACGTTAGAAAGCTCCTACAATGAGCAGTTCTTC | CASSPAPGTLESSYNEQFF
TRBJ2-1 | 14 | many | TRBV6-5 | NA | TGTGCCAGCCGGACCCGCAGGTTCGGGAATGAGCAGTTCTTC | CASRTRRFGNEQFF
TRBJ2-2 | 15 | many | TRBV20-1 | NA | TGCAGTGCTAGGCGAGGAGGTCCTTCCACCGGGGAGCTGTTTTTT | CSARRGGPSTGELFF
TRBJ1-4 | 15 | many | TRBV20-1 | NA | TGCAGTGCTAGAGATATGGGCAAATTAAATGAAAAACTGTTTTTT | CSARDMGKLNEKLFF
TRBJ2-1 | 14 | NA | TRBV29-1 | TRBD2 | TGCAGCGTTACACTAGCGGGGGGGGGAAATGAGCAGTTCTTC | CSVTLAGGGNEQFF
TRBJ1-5 | 12 | few | TRBV28 | NA | TGTGCCAGCCTGTCCGTTGGCCAGCCCCAGCATTTT | CASLSVGQPQHF
TRBJ1-1 | 14 | many | TRBV5-1 | NA | TGCGCCAGCAGCTTGTCGGGGGCGCGCACTGAAGCTTTCTTT | CASSLSGARTEAFF
TRBJ2-3 | 14 | many | TRBV11-2 | NA | TGTGCCAGCAGCTGGGGCGGGAGCACAGATACGCAGTATTTT | CASSWGGSTDTQYF
TRBJ2-3 | 16 | NA | TRBV7-2 | NA | TGTGCCAGCAGCTTGAGTGGGGGCCCATCCTCGGATACGCAGTATTTT | CASSLSGGPSSDTQYF
TRBJ1-5 | 13 | few | TRBV28 | NA | TGTGCCAGCAGTTTGAACTACAATCAGCCCCAGCATTTT | CASSLNYNQPQHF
TRBJ2-3 | 17 | few | TRBV6-1 | NA | TGTGCCAGCAGTGAAGCTCTGGGCGGCCAGAGCACAGATACGCAGTATTTT | CASSEALGGQSTDTQYF
TRBJ2-7 | 12 | few | TRBV19 | NA | TGTGCCAGTAGTAGCCCAGGGCGCGAGCAGTACTTC | CASSSPGREQYF
TRBJ1-6 | 17 | many | TRBV7-2 | NA | TGTGCCAGCAGGTTTAGCCCCAGCTTCTCCTATAATTCACCCCTCCACTTT | CASRFSPSFSYNSPLHF
TRBJ2-2 | 19 | NA | TRBV4-3 | TRBD2 | TGCGCCAGCAGCCAAGACCCCCCTAGCGGGGGGCCGAACACCGGGGAGCTGTTTTTT | CASSQDPPSGGPNTGELFF
TRBJ2-4 | 14 | NA | TRBV28 | NA | TGTGCCAGCAATCGACCGCTAGCCAAAAACATTCAGTACTTC | CASNRPLAKNIQYF
TRBJ2-3 | 13 | many | TRBV29-1 | TRBD1 | TGCAGCGTTGATGGACAGGGATCAGATACGCAGTATTTT | CSVDGQGSDTQYF
TRBJ1-2 | 15 | many | TRBV14 | TRBD1 | TGTGCCAGCAGCCACCTGACAGGGGAGAACTATGGCTACACCTTC | CASSHLTGENYGYTF
TRBJ1-4 | 16 | NA | TRBV28 | NA | TGTGCCAGCAGTTTCGAAGGGCGGGGCACTAATGAAAAACTGTTTTTT | CASSFEGRGTNEKLFF
TRBJ2-2 | 17 | few | TRBV11-1 | NA | TGTGCCAGCAGCAACGCATTGAGGAGAGGAGGGGCCGGGGAGCTGTTTTTT | CASSNALRRGGAGELFF
TRBJ2-7 | 16 | few | TRBV7-6 | TRBD2 | TGTGCCAGCAGCTTAGCATGGGCTAGCGGTACCTACGAGCAGTACTTC | CASSLAWASGTYEQYF
TRBJ2-5 | 14 | NA | TRBV14 | NA | TGTGCCAGCAGCCTAGCAGGGGTAGGAGAGACCCAGTACTTC | CASSLAGVGETQYF
TRBJ1-2 | 12 | NA | TRBV20-1 | NA | TGCAGTGCTAGAGACGGGATTCATGGCTACACCTTC | CSARDGIHGYTF
TRBJ1-6 | 13 | NA | TRBV5-6 | NA | TGTGCCAGCAGCTTGGGACAGCTGAAACCCCTCCACTTT | CASSLGQLKPLHF
TRBJ2-7 | 16 | many | TRBV20-1 | TRBD2 | TGCAGTGCTAGGACCCACAGACTAGCCCACATCTACGAGCAGTACTTC | CSARTHRLAHIYEQYF
TRBJ2-1 | 18 | NA | TRBV3-1 | TRBD2 | TGTGCCAGCAGCCAAAATGTCGGAGCGGGGGGGCGGGGAAATGAGCAGTTCTTC | CASSQNVGAGGRGNEQFF
TRBJ2-2 | 15 | many | TRBV6-1 | TRBD2 | TGTGCCAGCAGGGAAAGCGGGGGGAACACCGGGGAGCTGTTTTTT | CASRESGGNTGELFF
TRBJ2-1 | 13 | NA | TRBV20-1 | TRBD2 | TGCAGTGCTAAACTAGCGGGGGGAGATGAGCAGTTCTTC | CSAKLAGGDEQFF
TRBJ2-1 | 18 | many | TRBV5-1 | TRBD2 | TGCGCCAGCAGCTCAGTAGCGGGAGGCCTGAGCTCCTACAATGAGCAGTTCTTC | CASSSVAGGLSSYNEQFF
TRBJ2-1 | 16 | many | TRBV5-1 | NA | TGCGCCAGCAGCTTCTGGGACACGAGATCCGGCAATGAGCAGTTCTTC | CASSFWDTRSGNEQFF
TRBJ2-7 | 13 | many | TRBV20-1 | NA | TGCAGTGCTAGAAGTGACAGGACGTGGGAGCAGTACTTC | CSARSDRTWEQYF
TRBJ1-1 | 12 | many | TRBV7-9 | TRBD1 | TGTGCCAGCAGCTCCGACAGGGTTGAAGCTTTCTTT | CASSSDRVEAFF
TRBJ1-4 | 16 | NA | TRBV7-9 | NA | TGTGCCAGCAGCCCACGATTCATTGCAACTAATGAAAAACTGTTTTTT | CASSPRFIATNEKLFF
TRBJ2-7 | 13 | many | TRBV18 | TRBD2 | TGTGCCAGCTCACCCGGGACTAGCAACGAGCAGTACTTC | CASSPGTSNEQYF
TRBJ1-2 | 13 | many | TRBV20-1 | NA | TGCAGTGCTAGGGACAGCCAACCATATGGCTACACCTTC | CSARDSQPYGYTF